Shown below are 29 T cell receptor beta chains from a single sample sequenced in a study of T-cell memory formation after mild COVID-19. MiXCR, run by TCRdb on the 5' RACE reads, gives a single entry per CDR3 protein. The profile covers a few hundred thousand distinct CDR3 sequences, with more than 20% appearing a single time and about an eighth taken by the ten largest. Specimen: PBMCs or a T cell subset sorted from them (not recorded which). The origin of the receptors is an adult woman who had mild COVID-19 (a few samples of this study predate the infection). Cell type and time point are not known.

This chain uses TRBV5-1 with TRBJ1-2, with TRBD1 matching 7 bases. The CDR3 length is 14 residues. With V trimmed by 4 bases and J by 2 bases, 5 bases remained unmatched. The germline gives CDR1 SGHRS, CDR2 YFSETQ. CDR3 region: CASSETGMNYGYTF. CDR3 bases: TGCGCCAGCAGCGAGACAGGGATGAACTATGGCTACACCTTC.

The table lists this clonotype with a few counts. The chain combines TRBV2 with TRBJ2-1; tentative D call: TRBD2 (5 bases). CDR3 length: 15 residues. Germline lookup yields CDR1 SNHLY and CDR2 FYNNEI. V lost 7 bases and J lost 3, with 16 bases in between. CDR3 loop: CASTPFGNRYNEQFF. CDR3 sequence (DNA): TGTGCCAGCACCCCCTTCGGGAACCGCTACAATGAGCAGTTCTTC.

As regards this clonotype: It is unclear where the CDR3 begins or ends on the DNA, so no DNA is shown, and the CDR3 is as TCRdb lists it. The gene calls are TRBV7-6 and TRBJ2-1; the D call in the table, TRBD2, was not verified against the DNA. In germline, CDR1 is SGHVS, CDR2 FNYEAQ. Inclusive of both ends, the CDR3 amounts to 15 amino acids. This CDR3 reads CASSFGNGLQETQYF.

The J gene is TRBJ2-1, the V gene TRBV20-1; possible D gene TRBD1, 5 bases. Deletions cut 0 bases from V and 3 bases from J, with 9 bases between. There are 14 residues in the CDR3. Germline CDR1 DFQATT, CDR2 SNEGSKA (reference sequence). The CDR3 reads CSARDPGHYNEQFF. DNA for the CDR3: TGCAGTGCTAGAGATCCCGGACACTACAATGAGCAGTTCTTC.

This chain joins TRBV5-1 and TRBJ2-7, with D perhaps matching TRBD1 (5 bases). The CDR3 sequence is 13 residues long. The V end was cut by 4 bases, the J end by 0 bases, with 8 bases between. Germline V gives CDR1 SGHRS, CDR2 YFSETQ. In DNA, the CDR3 is TGCGCCAGCAGCAGGGGCTACTCCTACGAGCAGTACTTC. Protein: CASSRGYSYEQYF.

V is TRBV6-2 or TRBV6-3 and J is TRBJ1-5; no reliable D call. CDR3 length: 14 amino acids. Germline-derived CDR1 and CDR2 are MNHEY and SVGEGT. V was clipped by 7 bases and J by 3 bases, with 13 bases between them. The CDR3 nucleotides read TGTGCCAGCACCCAGACGGCAACCAATCAGCCCCAGCATTTT. This gives the protein CASTQTATNQPQHF.

The chain links TRBV29-1 to TRBJ2-7, with a possible D match to TRBD2 (6 bases). Between the trimmed V and J ends, which lost 1 base and 2 bases, there was a span of 12 bases. The V gene's germline CDR1 is SQVTM and CDR2 ANQGSEA. The CDR3 runs to 14 residues. DNA of the CDR3: TGCAGCGTTGAAGGGGGCGGGGAGGCCTACGAGCAGTACTTC. The encoded protein is CSVEGGGEAYEQYF.

The genes are TRBV9 and TRBJ2-3; D is unresolved. V lost 4 bases and J 6 bases, leaving 15 bases between the germline ends. There are 14 residues in the CDR3. Germline CDR1 SGDLS, CDR2 YYNGEE. The CDR3 nucleotides are TGTGCCAGCAGCCCTCAGGACGAGAGGGATACGCAGTATTTT. It yields the protein CASSPQDERDTQYF.

Only a few counts were recorded for this clonotype. The genes are TRBV9 and TRBJ2-1, with 12 bases identical to TRBD1. The CDR3 sequence is 16 residues long. Germline CDR1 reads SGDLS; CDR2 reads YYNGEE. J gave up 7 bases and V 4 bases, and 9 bases lay outside the gene matches. In DNA, the CDR3 is TGTGCCAGCAGCCCCCCGGGACAGGGGGCAAGGAATGAGCAGTTCTTC. It specifies CASSPPGQGARNEQFF.

This rearrangement joins TRBV18 to TRBJ2-7, with 10 bases identical to TRBD1. CDR1 and CDR2 (germline): KGHSH, LQKENI. After removal of 6 bases from V and 6 bases from J, the junction contained 8 bases not matched to a gene. The CDR3 contains 14 residues. The CDR3 sequence: CASSAGTGDSEQYF. The CDR3 bases are TGTGCCAGCTCTGCCGGGACAGGGGATTCCGAGCAGTACTTC.

This rearrangement joins TRBV3-1 to TRBJ2-7, with D possibly being TRBD1 or TRBD2 (6 bases each). V was cut by 3 bases and J by 3 bases, with 21 bases left in between. Germline V gene data show CDR1 as LGHDT and CDR2 as YNNKEL (reference sequence). The CDR3 has 17 amino acids. The chain's CDR3 is CASSHWVTGHGSYEQYF. The DNA for the CDR3 is TGTGCCAGCAGCCATTGGGTTACAGGGCACGGGAGCTACGAGCAGTACTTC.

This clonotype came up a few times. V usage is TRBV20-1 and J usage is TRBJ2-2; 9 bases map to TRBD2. Germline values: CDR1 DFQATT, CDR2 SNEGSKA (reference sequence). Trimming cost V 6 bases and J 2 bases; bases outside gene matches: 7. The CDR3 has 15 amino acids. CDR3 amino acids: CSALGLATNTGELFF. CDR3 DNA sequence: TGCAGTGCCCTCGGACTAGCGACAAACACCGGGGAGCTGTTTTTT.

The chain links TRBV7-9 to TRBJ1-1; D not certain. From germline, CDR1 is SEHNR and CDR2 FQNEAQ (reference sequence). The V and J ends lost 5 bases and 11 bases respectively, with 12 bases between them. The CDR3 is made up of 11 amino acids. The CDR3 loop reads CASSAGHGAFF. CDR3 nucleotides: TGTGCCAGCAGCGCGGGCCATGGGGCTTTCTTT.

A single count supports this clonotype. DNA for the CDR3: TGTGCCAGCAGCAAAAACGTTCCGGACAGTTGGAGGGGCTACACCTTC. Protein: CASSKNVPDSWRGYTF. The rearrangement uses TRBV21-1 and TRBJ1-2; the D call in the table, TRBD1, was not verified against the DNA. TRBV21-1 is recorded as a pseudogene. This CDR3 comprises 16 residues.

This clonotype showed up just a few times. The chain couples TRBV12-3 or TRBV12-4 to TRBJ2-7; TRBD2 might be the D (6 bases). The CDR3 is 14 amino acids. The V gene lost 3 bases and the J gene lost 4 bases, with 13 bases spanning the gap. Here the CDR3 reads CASSLDGSRYEQYF. The CDR3 coding sequence is TGTGCCAGCAGTTTGGACGGGAGTAGGTACGAGCAGTACTTC.

The gene calls are TRBV27 and TRBJ2-3; D not resolved. The CDR3 has 16 residues. CDR1 is MNHEY and CDR2 is SMNVEV in the germline V gene (reference sequence). Trimming pared 0 bases from V and 0 bases from J, leaving 10 bases between. The CDR3 region has the DNA TGTGCCAGCAGTTTATCGACACCCTCTAGCACAGATACGCAGTATTTT. Its translation is CASSLSTPSSTDTQYF.

This clonotype was counted a few times. The chain carries TRBV7-9 and TRBJ1-1, with D possibly being TRBD1 (5 bases). From germline, CDR1 is SEHNR and CDR2 FQNEAQ (reference sequence). V was pared by 5 bases and J by 5 bases, with 18 bases between. This CDR3 is built from 15 residues. The CDR3 DNA reads as TGTGCCAGCAGCCCGACCGGGGGTGAGAAGACTGAAGCTTTCTTT. As protein: CASSPTGGEKTEAFF.

This chain joins TRBV10-3 and TRBJ2-7; tentative D call: TRBD2 (5 bases). This CDR3 spans 17 amino acids. The ends were cut back, 9 bases at V and 3 bases at J, with 27 bases in the middle. Looked up from germline, CDR1 is ENHRY and CDR2 is SYGVKD. The CDR3 loop is CAMSPSLLSASFYEQYF. DNA of the CDR3: TGTGCCATGAGTCCCTCCCTACTATCGGCTAGCTTCTACGAGCAGTACTTC.

This clonotype turned up a few times. The chain employs TRBV29-1 and TRBJ2-2; 8 positions agree with TRBD1. From germline, CDR1 is SQVTM and CDR2 ANQGSEA. V lost 5 bases to trimming and J lost 1 base; unmatched junction nucleotides: 6. The length of the CDR3 is 15 residues. CDR3 residues: CSVRTGTGNTGELFF. In DNA, the CDR3 is TGCAGCGTTCGTACCGGGACAGGGAACACCGGGGAGCTGTTTTTT.

This clonotype was seen repeatedly, ten times or more. The chain joins TRBV9 to TRBJ1-1; maybe TRBD1 (6 bases). The CDR3 length is 13 residues. Germline assignment: CDR1 SGDLS and CDR2 YYNGEE. V was trimmed by 0 bases and J by 5 bases, leaving 8 bases between them. CDR3 in DNA: TGTGCCAGCAGCGTAGCAGGGGAGACTGAAGCTTTCTTT. Its protein product is CASSVAGETEAFF.

The J gene is TRBJ1-2, the V gene TRBV5-1; 10 nucleotides line up with TRBD1. Unmatched junction bases numbered 8, after V lost 4 bases and J lost 8 bases. The CDR3 sequence is 14 residues long. Germline assignment: CDR1 SGHRS and CDR2 YFSETQ. For the CDR3, the DNA is TGCGCCAGCAGCCGGGACAGGGGCCGGGGAGGCTACACCTTC. Encoded protein: CASSRDRGRGGYTF.

The V and J genes are TRBV18 and TRBJ1-4; no reliable D call. The CDR3 length is 13 residues. Trimming left V 3 bases short and J 8 bases short, with 10 bases between. Germline-derived CDR1 and CDR2 are KGHSH and LQKENI. The CDR3 DNA follows: TGTGCCAGCTCACCCAACATGGACGAAAAACTGTTTTTT. Its protein is CASSPNMDEKLFF.

This clonotype was counted a few times. The chain uses TRBV24-1 and TRBJ2-2; TRBD2 matches 8 bases. Trimming took 8 bases from V and 3 from J; bases not matched to a gene: 4. In germline, CDR1 is KGHDR, CDR2 SFDVKD. The CDR3 covers 14 residues. In nucleotides, the CDR3 is TGTGCCACCAAAGCGGGGGCGCACACCGGGGAGCTGTTTTTT. Protein: CATKAGAHTGELFF.

The chain carries TRBV6-5 and TRBJ1-2; no clear D. Germline CDR1 reads MNHEY; CDR2 reads SVGAGI. V was pared by 5 bases and J by 0 bases, with 13 bases between. The CDR3 spans 15 residues. This chain's CDR3 is CASSRGSTANYGYTF. CDR3 sequence (DNA): TGTGCCAGCAGTCGGGGAAGCACCGCTAACTATGGCTACACCTTC.

The J gene is TRBJ2-3, the V gene TRBV7-8, with no clear D. This CDR3 has 12 amino acids. Looked up from germline, CDR1 is SGHVS and CDR2 is FQNEAQ. V lost 10 bases and J lost 0, with 8 bases in between. CDR3 DNA: TGTGCCATCCAAACTAGCACAGATACGCAGTATTTT. It translates to CAIQTSTDTQYF.

This clonotype appeared a few times. The V and J genes are TRBV14 and TRBJ2-1; tentatively, D is TRBD1 (7 bases). Germline V gives CDR1 SGHDN, CDR2 FVKESK. The V and J ends lost 4 bases and 9 bases respectively, with 31 bases between them. The CDR3 totals 19 residues. CDR3 in amino acids: CASSPNPRLEGARIGEQFF. The CDR3 bases are TGTGCCAGCAGCCCAAATCCACGCTTGGAGGGGGCGAGAATTGGTGAGCAGTTCTTC.

This clonotype occurred a few times. This rearrangement joins TRBV12-3 or TRBV12-4 to TRBJ2-1; the match to TRBD2 covers 8 bases. J lost 10 bases, V lost 6 bases, and 2 bases had no gene match. The CDR3 runs 11 residues. CDR3 DNA sequence: TGTGCCAGCAGGAGACTAGCGGAGCAGTTCTTC. Residues: CASRRLAEQFF.

This clonotype was found a few times. The V gene is TRBV7-9, the J gene TRBJ1-1; 9 nucleotides line up with TRBD1. The CDR3 extends over 15 amino acids. Germline CDR1 reads SEHNR; CDR2 reads FQNEAQ (reference sequence). The junction had 6 bases not matched to a gene; V was cut back by 5 bases and J by 2 bases. In nucleotides, the CDR3 is TGTGCCAGCAGCCCCGAAACAGGGGGCAACACTGAAGCTTTCTTT. Amino acid sequence: CASSPETGGNTEAFF. Full variable domain (remainder filled in from reference TRBV7-9 and TRBJ1-1): DTGVSQNPRHKITKRGQNVTFRCDPISEHNRLYWYRQTLGQGPEFLTYFQNEAQLEKSRLLSDRFSAERPKGSFSTLEIQRTEQGDSAMYLCASSPETGGNTEAFFGQGTRLTVV.

The rearrangement uses TRBV3-1 and TRBJ1-6, with 8 nucleotides matching TRBD1. CDR3 length: 14 amino acids. J gave up 7 bases and V 6 bases, and 5 bases lay outside the gene matches. CDR1 and CDR2 from the germline V gene are LGHDT and YNNKEL (reference sequence). The CDR3 loop is CASRLNRGNSPLHF. The DNA of the CDR3 is TGTGCCAGCAGGCTTAACAGGGGGAATTCACCCCTCCACTTT.